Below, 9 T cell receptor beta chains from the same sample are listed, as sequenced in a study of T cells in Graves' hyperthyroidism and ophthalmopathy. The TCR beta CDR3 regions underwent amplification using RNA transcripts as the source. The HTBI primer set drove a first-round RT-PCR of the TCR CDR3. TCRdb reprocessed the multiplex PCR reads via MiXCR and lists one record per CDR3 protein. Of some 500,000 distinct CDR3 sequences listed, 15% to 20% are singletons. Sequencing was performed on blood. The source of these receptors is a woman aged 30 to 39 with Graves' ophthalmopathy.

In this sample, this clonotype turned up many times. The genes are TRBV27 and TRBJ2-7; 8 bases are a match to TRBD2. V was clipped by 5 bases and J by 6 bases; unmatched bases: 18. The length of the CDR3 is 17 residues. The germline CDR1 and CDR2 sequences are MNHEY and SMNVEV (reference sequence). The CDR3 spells CASSPLVVGSGGLEQYF. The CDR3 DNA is TGTGCCAGCAGTCCTCTCGTTGTGGGCAGCGGGGGACTCGAGCAGTACTTC.

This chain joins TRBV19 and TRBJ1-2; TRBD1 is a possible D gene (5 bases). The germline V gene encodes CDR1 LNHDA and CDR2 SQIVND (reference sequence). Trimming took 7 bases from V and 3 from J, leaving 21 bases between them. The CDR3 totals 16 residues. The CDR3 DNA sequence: TGTGCCAGTACCACCCGCCCCCCCCGGGGCTACTATGGCTACACCTTC. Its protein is CASTTRPPRGYYGYTF.

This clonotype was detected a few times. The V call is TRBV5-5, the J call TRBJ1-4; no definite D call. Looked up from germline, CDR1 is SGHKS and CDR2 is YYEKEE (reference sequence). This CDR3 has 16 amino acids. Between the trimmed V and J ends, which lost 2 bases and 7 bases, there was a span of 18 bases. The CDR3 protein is CASSFAGITAGEKLFF. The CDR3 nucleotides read TGTGCCAGCAGCTTTGCGGGGATCACTGCGGGTGAAAAACTGTTTTTT.

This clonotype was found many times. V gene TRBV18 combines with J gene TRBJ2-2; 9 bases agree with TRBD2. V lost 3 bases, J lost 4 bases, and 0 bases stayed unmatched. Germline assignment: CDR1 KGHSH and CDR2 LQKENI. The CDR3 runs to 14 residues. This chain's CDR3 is CASSPSGSTGELFF. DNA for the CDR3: TGTGCCAGCTCACCTAGCGGGAGCACCGGGGAGCTGTTTTTT.

Here the CDR3 reads CASSPGVTAYEQYF. DNA of the CDR3: TGTGCCAGCAGCCCAGGGGTTACCGCCTACGAGCAGTACTTC. The genes are TRBV7-3 and TRBJ2-7; weak D call: TRBD1 (6 bases). Looked up from germline, CDR1 is SGHTA and CDR2 is FQGTGA. CDR3 length: 14 residues. V shed 5 bases and J shed 2 bases, with 13 bases lying between them. The full variable domain, with the rest looked up from reference TRBV7-3 and TRBJ2-7, is GAGVSQTPSNKVTEKGKYVELRCDPISGHTALYWYRQSLGQGPEFLIYFQGTGAADDSGLPNDRFFAVRPEGSVSTLKIQRTERGDSAVYLCASSPGVTAYEQYFGPGTRLTVT.

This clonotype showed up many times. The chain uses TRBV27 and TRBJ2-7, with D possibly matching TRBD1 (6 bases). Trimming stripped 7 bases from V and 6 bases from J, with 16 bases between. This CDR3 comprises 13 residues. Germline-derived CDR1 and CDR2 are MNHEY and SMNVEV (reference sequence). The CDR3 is CASKGGSSVEQYF. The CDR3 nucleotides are TGTGCCAGCAAAGGGGGTAGCTCGGTCGAGCAGTACTTC.

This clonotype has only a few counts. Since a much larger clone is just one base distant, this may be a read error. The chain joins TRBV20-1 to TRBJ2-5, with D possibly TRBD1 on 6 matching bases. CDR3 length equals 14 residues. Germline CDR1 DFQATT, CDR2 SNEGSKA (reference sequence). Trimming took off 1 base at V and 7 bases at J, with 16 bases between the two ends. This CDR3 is CSARVGRGAGTQYF. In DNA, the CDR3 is TGCAGTGCTAGAGTGGGCAGGGGCGCAGGGACCCAGTACTTC.

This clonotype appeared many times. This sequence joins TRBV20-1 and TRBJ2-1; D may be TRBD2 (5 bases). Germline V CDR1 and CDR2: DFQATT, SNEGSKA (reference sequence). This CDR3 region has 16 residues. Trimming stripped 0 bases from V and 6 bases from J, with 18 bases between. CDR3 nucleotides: TGCAGTGCTAGAGATATGGGGATTCTAGCTTCCAATGAGCAGTTCTTC. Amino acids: CSARDMGILASNEQFF.

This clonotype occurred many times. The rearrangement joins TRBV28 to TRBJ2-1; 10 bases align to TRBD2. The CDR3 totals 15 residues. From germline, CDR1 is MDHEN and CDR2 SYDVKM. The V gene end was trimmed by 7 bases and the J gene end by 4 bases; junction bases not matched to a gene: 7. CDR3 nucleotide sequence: TGTGCCAGCATTGGAGGGACTAGCGCTTACAATGAGCAGTTCTTC. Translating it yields CASIGGTSAYNEQFF.